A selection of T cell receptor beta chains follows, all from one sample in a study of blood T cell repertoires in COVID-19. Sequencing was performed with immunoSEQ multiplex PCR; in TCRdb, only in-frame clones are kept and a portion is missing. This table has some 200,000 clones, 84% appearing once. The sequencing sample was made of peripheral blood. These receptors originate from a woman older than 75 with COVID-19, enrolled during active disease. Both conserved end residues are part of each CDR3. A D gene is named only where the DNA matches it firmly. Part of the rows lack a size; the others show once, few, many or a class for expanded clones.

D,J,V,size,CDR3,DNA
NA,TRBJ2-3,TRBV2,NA,CASSVWTLSGTDTQYF,TGTGCCAGCAGTGTCTGGACACTATCCGGCACAGATACGCAGTATTTT
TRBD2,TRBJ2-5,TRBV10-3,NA,CAIKPSGGAGETQYF,TGTGCCATCAAGCCTAGCGGGGGGGCCGGGGAGACCCAGTACTTC
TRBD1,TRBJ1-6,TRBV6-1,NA,CASSEVGTASPLHF,TGTGCCAGCAGTGAAGTGGGGACAGCTTCACCCCTCCACTTT
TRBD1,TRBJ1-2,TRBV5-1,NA,CASSPGTGVRYTF,TGCGCCAGCAGCCCCGGGACAGGGGTTCGCTACACCTTC
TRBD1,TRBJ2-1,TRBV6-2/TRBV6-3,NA,CASSHLPGTGDNEQFF,TGTGCCAGCAGTCATCTTCCCGGGACAGGGGACAATGAGCAGTTCTTC
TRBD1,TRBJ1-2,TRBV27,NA,CASSYGQGWGYTF,TGTGCCAGCAGTTACGGACAGGGTTGGGGCTACACCTTC
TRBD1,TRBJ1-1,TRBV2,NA,CASSEMGQGARGAFF,TGTGCCAGCAGTGAAATGGGACAGGGGGCGAGGGGGGCTTTCTTT
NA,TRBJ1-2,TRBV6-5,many,CASSRQTGTSYGYTF,TGTGCCAGCAGTCGGCAAACGGGGACAAGCTATGGCTACACCTTC
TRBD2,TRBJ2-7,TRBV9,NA,CASSVPMKTSGGALGWQYF,TGTGCCAGCAGCGTCCCGATGAAGACTAGCGGGGGGGCCTTGGGGTGGCAGTACTTC
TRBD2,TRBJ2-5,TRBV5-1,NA,CASSWGLVLETQYF,TGCGCCAGCAGCTGGGGACTAGTGTTAGAGACCCAGTACTTC
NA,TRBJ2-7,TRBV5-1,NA,CASSLGAASSNYEQYF,TGCGCCAGCAGCCTAGGGGCAGCCTCGTCCAACTACGAGCAGTACTTC
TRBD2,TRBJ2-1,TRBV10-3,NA,CASSGLAGGGSYNEQFF,TGTGCCTCATCCGGACTAGCGGGGGGAGGCTCCTACAATGAGCAGTTCTTC
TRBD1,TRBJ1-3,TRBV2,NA,CASSVGQAGFGNTIYF,TGTGCCAGCAGTGTCGGACAGGCAGGATTCGGAAACACCATATATTTT
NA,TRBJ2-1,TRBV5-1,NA,CASSSDQGSYNEQFF,TGCGCCAGCAGCTCTGATCAGGGCTCCTACAATGAGCAGTTCTTC
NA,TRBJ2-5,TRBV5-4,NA,CASSSTQGFETQYF,TGTGCCAGCAGCTCGACACAGGGTTTCGAGACCCAGTACTTC
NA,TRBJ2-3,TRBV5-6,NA,CASSLWGGGTDTQYF,TGTGCCAGCAGCTTGTGGGGCGGGGGCACAGATACGCAGTATTTT
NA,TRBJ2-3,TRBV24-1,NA,CATSADFGARTGRGDTQYF,TGTGCCACCAGTGCCGATTTCGGGGCCCGTACAGGGAGGGGAGATACGCAGTATTTT
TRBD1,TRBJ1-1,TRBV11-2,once,CASSLGDRNTEAFF,TGTGCCAGCAGCTTAGGGGACAGGAACACTGAAGCTTTCTTT
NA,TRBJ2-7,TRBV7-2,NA,CASSVVGTGAYEQYF,TGTGCCAGCAGCGTGGTGGGCACCGGCGCCTACGAGCAGTACTTC
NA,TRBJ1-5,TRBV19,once,CASSISGNSNQPQHF,TGTGCCAGTAGTATTTCGGGGAATAGCAATCAGCCCCAGCATTTT
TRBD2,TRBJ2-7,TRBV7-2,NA,CASSLTSGGSSTYEQYF,TGTGCCAGCAGCTTAACTAGCGGGGGGAGCTCAACCTACGAGCAGTACTTC
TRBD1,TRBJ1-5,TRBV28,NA,CASSSTGQGGQPQHF,TGTGCCAGCAGTTCCACTGGACAGGGAGGACAGCCCCAGCATTTT
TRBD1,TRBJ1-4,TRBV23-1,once,CASSQSRRAGGKLFF,TGCGCCAGCAGTCAATCACGACGCGCAGGGGGAAAACTGTTTTTT
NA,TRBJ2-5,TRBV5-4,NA,CASSLESGQETQYF,TGTGCCAGCAGCTTGGAGAGCGGCCAAGAGACCCAGTACTTC
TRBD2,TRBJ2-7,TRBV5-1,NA,CASSLGSSGVPSYEQYF,TGCGCCAGCAGCTTGGGGTCTAGCGGGGTCCCCTCCTACGAGCAGTACTTC
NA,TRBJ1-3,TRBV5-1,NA,CASSPNTGTSGNTIYF,TGCGCCAGCAGCCCTAACACGGGGACTTCTGGAAACACCATATATTTT